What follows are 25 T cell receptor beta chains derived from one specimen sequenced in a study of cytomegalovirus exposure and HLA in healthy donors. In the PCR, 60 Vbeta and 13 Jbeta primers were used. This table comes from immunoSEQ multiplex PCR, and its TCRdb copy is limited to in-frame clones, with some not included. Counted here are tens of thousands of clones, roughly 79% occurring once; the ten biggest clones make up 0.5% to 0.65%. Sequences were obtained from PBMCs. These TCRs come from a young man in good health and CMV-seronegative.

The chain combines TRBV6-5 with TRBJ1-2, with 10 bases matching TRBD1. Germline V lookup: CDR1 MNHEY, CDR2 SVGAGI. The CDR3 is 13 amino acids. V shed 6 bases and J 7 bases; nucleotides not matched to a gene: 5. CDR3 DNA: TGTGCCAGCAGACCCGGGACAGGGGTTGGCTACACCTTC. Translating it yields CASRPGTGVGYTF.

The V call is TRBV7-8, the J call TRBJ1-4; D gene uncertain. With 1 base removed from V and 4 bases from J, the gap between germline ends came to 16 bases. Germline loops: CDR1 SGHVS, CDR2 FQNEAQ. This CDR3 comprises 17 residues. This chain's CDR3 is CASSLVGAGEGNEKLFF. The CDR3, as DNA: TGTGCCAGCAGCTTAGTTGGTGCCGGGGAGGGTAATGAAAAACTGTTTTTT.

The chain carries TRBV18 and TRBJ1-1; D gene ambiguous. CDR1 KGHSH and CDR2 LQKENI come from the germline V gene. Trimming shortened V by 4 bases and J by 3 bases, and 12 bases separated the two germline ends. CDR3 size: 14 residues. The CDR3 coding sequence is TGTGCCAGCTCACTTACGGGAGCGGACACTGAAGCTTTCTTT. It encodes CASSLTGADTEAFF.

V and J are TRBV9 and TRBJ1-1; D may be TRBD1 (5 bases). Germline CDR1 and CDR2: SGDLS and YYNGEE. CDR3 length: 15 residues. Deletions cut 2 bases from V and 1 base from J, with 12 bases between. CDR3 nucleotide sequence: TGTGCCAGCAGCGTCGCCGGAGGGACGAACACTGAAGCTTTCTTT. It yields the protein CASSVAGGTNTEAFF.

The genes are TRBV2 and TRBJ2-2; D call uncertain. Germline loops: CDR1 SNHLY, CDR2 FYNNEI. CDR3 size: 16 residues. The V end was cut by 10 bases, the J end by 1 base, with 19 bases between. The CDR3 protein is CATPRGGGENTGELFF. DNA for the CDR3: TGTGCCACCCCCCGAGGCGGCGGAGAGAACACCGGGGAGCTGTTTTTT.

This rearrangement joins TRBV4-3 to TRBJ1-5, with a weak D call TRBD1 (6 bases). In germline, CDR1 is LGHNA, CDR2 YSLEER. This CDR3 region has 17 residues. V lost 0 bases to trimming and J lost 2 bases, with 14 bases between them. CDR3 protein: CASSQDTGGGRNQPQHF. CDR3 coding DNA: TGCGCCAGCAGCCAAGATACGGGAGGGGGTCGCAATCAGCCCCAGCATTTT.

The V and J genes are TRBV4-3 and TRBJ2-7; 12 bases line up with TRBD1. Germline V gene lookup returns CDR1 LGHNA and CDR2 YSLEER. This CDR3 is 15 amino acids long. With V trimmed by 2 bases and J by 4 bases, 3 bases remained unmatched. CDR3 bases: TGCGCCAGCAGCCAACAGGGACAGGGGGCTTACGAGCAGTACTTC. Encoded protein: CASSQQGQGAYEQYF.

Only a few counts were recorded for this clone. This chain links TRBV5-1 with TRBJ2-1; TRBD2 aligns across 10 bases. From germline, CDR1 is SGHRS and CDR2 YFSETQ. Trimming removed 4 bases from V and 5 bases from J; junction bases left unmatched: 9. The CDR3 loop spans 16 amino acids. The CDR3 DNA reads TGCGCCAGCAGCCGGACCCTAGCGGGAGTCGACAATGAGCAGTTCTTC. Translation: CASSRTLAGVDNEQFF.

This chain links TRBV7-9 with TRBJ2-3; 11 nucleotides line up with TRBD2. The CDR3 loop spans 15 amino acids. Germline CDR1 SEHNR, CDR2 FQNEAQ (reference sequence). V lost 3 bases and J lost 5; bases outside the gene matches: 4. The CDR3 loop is CASSLRLAGGDTQYF. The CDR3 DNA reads TGTGCCAGCAGCTTGAGGCTAGCGGGGGGAGATACGCAGTATTTT.

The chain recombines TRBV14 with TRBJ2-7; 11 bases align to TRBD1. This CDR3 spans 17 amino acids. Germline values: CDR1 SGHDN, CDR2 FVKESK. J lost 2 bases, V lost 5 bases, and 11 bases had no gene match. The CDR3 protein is CASSSRTGGSVAYEQYF. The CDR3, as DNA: TGTGCCAGCAGCTCGAGGACAGGGGGCTCCGTCGCCTACGAGCAGTACTTC.

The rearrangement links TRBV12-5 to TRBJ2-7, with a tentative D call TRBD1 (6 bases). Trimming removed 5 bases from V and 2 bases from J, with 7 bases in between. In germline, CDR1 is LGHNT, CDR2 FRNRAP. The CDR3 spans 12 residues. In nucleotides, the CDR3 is TGTGCTAGTGGTAGGGGGACCTACGAGCAGTACGTC. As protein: CASGRGTYEQYV.

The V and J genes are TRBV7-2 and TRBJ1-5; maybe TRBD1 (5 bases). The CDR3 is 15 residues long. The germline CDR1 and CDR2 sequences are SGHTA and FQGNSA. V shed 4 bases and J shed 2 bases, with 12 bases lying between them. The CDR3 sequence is CASSSGGGGNQPQHF. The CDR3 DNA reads TGTGCCAGCAGCTCCGGCGGGGGAGGCAATCAGCCCCAGCATTTT. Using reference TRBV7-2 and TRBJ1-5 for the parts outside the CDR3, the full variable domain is GAGVSQSPSNKVTEKGKDVELRCDPISGHTALYWYRQSLGQGLEFLIYFQGNSAPDKSGLPSDRFSAERTGGSVSTLTIQRTQQEDSAVYLCASSSGGGGNQPQHFGDGTRLSIL.

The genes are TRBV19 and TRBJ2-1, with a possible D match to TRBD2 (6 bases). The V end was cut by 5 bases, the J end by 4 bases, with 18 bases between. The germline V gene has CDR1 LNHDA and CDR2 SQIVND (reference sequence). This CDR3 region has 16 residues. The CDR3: CASSGGTSLSYNEQFF. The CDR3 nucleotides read TGTGCCAGTAGTGGCGGGACCTCCTTAAGTTACAATGAGCAGTTCTTC.

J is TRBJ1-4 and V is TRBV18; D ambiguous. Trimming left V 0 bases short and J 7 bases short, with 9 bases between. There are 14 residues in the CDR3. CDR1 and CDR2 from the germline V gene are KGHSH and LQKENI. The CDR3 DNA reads TGTGCCAGCTCACCACCGGCACAGAGTGAAAAACTGTTTTTT. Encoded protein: CASSPPAQSEKLFF.

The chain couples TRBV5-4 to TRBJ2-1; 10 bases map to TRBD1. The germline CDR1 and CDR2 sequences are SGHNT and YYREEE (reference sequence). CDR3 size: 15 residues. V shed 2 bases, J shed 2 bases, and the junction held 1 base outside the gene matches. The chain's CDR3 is CASSLGTGAYNEQFF. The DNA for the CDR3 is TGTGCCAGCAGCTTAGGGACAGGGGCCTACAATGAGCAGTTCTTC.

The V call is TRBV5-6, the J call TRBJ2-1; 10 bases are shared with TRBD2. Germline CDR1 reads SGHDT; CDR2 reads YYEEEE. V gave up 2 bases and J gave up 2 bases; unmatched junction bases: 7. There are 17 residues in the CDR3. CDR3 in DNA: TGTGCCAGCAGCTTTCGACTAGCGGGCACCACCTACAATGAGCAGTTCTTC. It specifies CASSFRLAGTTYNEQFF.

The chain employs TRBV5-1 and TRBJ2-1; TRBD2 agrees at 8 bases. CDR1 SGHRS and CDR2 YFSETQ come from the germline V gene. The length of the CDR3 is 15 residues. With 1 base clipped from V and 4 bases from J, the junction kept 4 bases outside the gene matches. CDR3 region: CASSLIQRGYNEQFF. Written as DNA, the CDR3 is TGCGCCAGCAGCTTGATACAGCGGGGGTACAATGAGCAGTTCTTC.

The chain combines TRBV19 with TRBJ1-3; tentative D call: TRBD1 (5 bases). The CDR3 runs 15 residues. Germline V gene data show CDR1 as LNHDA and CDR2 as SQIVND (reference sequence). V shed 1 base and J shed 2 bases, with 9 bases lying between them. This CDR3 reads CASSIAPGTGNTIYF. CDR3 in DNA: TGTGCCAGTAGTATAGCTCCAGGGACTGGAAACACCATATATTTT.

CDR3 nucleotides: TGTGCCAGCAGTTTGGAACAGGGGGCCCGGGAGACCCAGTACTTC. Translated: CASSLEQGARETQYF. The chain joins TRBV27 to TRBJ2-5; 9 bases align to TRBD1. J gave up 5 bases and V 3 bases, and 7 bases lay outside the gene matches. Germline V gene lookup returns CDR1 MNHEY and CDR2 SMNVEV (reference sequence). The CDR3 spans 15 residues.

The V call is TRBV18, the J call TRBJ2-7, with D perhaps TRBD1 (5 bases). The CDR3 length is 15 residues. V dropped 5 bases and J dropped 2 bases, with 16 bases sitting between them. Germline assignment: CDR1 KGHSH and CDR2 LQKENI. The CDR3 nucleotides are TGTGCCAGCTCATGGGGCGGCCGATCAACCTACGAGCAGTACGTC. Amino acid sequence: CASSWGGRSTYEQYV.

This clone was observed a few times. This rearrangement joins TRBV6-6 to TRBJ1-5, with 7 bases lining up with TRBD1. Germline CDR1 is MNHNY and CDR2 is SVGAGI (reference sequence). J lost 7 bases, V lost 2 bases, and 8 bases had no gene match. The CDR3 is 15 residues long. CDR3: CASSYHRQGGQPQHF. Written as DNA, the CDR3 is TGTGCCAGCAGTTACCACAGACAGGGTGGCCAGCCCCAGCATTTT.

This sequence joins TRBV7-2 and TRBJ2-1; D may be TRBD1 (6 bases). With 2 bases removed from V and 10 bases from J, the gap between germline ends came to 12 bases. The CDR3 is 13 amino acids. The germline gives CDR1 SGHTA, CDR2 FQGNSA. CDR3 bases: TGTGCCAGCAGCTTAACAGGGTTATTGGAGCAGTTCTTC. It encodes CASSLTGLLEQFF.

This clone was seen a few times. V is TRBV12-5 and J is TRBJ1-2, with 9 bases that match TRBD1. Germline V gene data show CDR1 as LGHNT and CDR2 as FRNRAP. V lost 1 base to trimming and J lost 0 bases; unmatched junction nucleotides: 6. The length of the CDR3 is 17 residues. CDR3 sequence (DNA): TGTGCTAGTGGTTTGGAGGGACAGGGAGAAGCTAACTATGGCTACACCTTC. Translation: CASGLEGQGEANYGYTF.

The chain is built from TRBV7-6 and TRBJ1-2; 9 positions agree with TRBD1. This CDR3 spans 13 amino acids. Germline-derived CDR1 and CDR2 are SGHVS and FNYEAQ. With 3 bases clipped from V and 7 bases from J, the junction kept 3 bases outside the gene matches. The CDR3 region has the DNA TGTGCCAGCAGCTTTACAGGGGGCATTGGCTACACCTTC. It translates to CASSFTGGIGYTF.

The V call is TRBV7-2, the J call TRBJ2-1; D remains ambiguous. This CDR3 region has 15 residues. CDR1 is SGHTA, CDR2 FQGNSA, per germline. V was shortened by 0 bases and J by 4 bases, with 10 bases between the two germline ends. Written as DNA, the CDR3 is TGTGCCAGCAGCTTAGCTACGACAAGGTACAATGAGCAGTTCTTC. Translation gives CASSLATTRYNEQFF.